This T cell receptor beta chain stems from a study of blood T cell repertoires in COVID-19. Turning to the study itself: Spain, Italy and the United States supplied samples that represented acute and convalescent COVID-19.

Profiled with immunoSEQ multiplex PCR; TCRdb holds only in-frame clones, not every one. The table shows under 350,000 clones, with approximately 90% occurring only once. There are 13 residues in the CDR3. CDR1 and CDR2 from the germline V gene are SNHLY and FYNNEI. Trimming took off 6 bases at V and 0 bases at J, with 8 bases between the two ends. Sequenced: peripheral blood. This sequence joins TRBV2 and TRBJ1-2, with D unresolved. The receptor was isolated from a man in his forties with acute or convalescent COVID-19. CDR3 in DNA: TGTGCCAGCAGGCGGGTCCCTAACTATGGCTACACCTTC. Translated: CASRRVPNYGYTF.